The rows below give T cell receptor beta chains drawn from one sample of a study of naive and memory T cell subsets. Using its own MiXCR run on the UMI-ligation and nested PCR reads, TCRdb lists one record per CDR3 protein. The sample lists 120,000 to 150,000 distinct CDR3 sequences, more than 15% occurring once. Input material: naive CD4+ T cells from blood. The receptors come from a human donor in good health. CDR3s include the opening cysteine and the closing phenylalanine or tryptophan. D genes are given only for firm matches. For some rows the clone size is stated as once, few or many, or as a class when expanded; others skip it.

CDR3 DNA: TGTGCCTGGACCAAAGGACCCTTGGGGGCCGGGGAGCTGTTTTTT
CDR3 protein: CAWTKGPLGAGELFF
V gene: TRBV30
CDR3 length: 15
clone size: -
J gene: TRBJ2-2
D gene: -

CDR3 DNA: TGTGCCAGTAATAGGGGGGACACCTACAATGAGCAGTTCTTC
CDR3 protein: CASNRGDTYNEQFF
V gene: TRBV6-1
CDR3 length: 14
clone size: -
J gene: TRBJ2-1
D gene: -

CDR3 DNA: TGCAGTGCTAGACGGGCGATAGGACTAGCGGGAGGTGTTGAGCAGTTCTTC
CDR3 protein: CSARRAIGLAGGVEQFF
V gene: TRBV20-1
CDR3 length: 17
clone size: few
J gene: TRBJ2-1
D gene: TRBD2

CDR3 DNA: TGCGCCAGCAGCCCAGGACAGGACCCTTACAATGAGCAGTTCTTC
CDR3 protein: CASSPGQDPYNEQFF
V gene: TRBV5-1
CDR3 length: 15
clone size: -
J gene: TRBJ2-1
D gene: TRBD1

CDR3 DNA: TGTGCCAGCAGAAAGATGGCGGGGCCGCCGAATTCACCCCTCCACTTT
CDR3 protein: CASRKMAGPPNSPLHF
V gene: TRBV27
CDR3 length: 16
clone size: few
J gene: TRBJ1-6
D gene: -

CDR3 DNA: TGCAGTGCACGGGTCCCAGGACTGCTATCTAATTCACCCCTCCACTTT
CDR3 protein: CSARVPGLLSNSPLHF
V gene: TRBV20-1
CDR3 length: 16
clone size: few
J gene: TRBJ1-6
D gene: -

CDR3 DNA: TGTGCCAGCAGTCCAAAGGGTCCGAAATCTGGGGCCAACGTCCTGACTTTC
CDR3 protein: CASSPKGPKSGANVLTF
V gene: TRBV28
CDR3 length: 17
clone size: many
J gene: TRBJ2-6
D gene: -

CDR3 DNA: TGTGCCAGCAGCTCCGGACTAGCGGCCCGTTACGAGCAGTACTTC
CDR3 protein: CASSSGLAARYEQYF
V gene: TRBV7-9
CDR3 length: 15
clone size: few
J gene: TRBJ2-7
D gene: TRBD2

CDR3 DNA: TGTGCCAGCAGCCGCGGGGGAGAATACGAGCAGTACTTC
CDR3 protein: CASSRGGEYEQYF
V gene: TRBV7-2
CDR3 length: 13
clone size: few
J gene: TRBJ2-7
D gene: TRBD2

CDR3 DNA: TGCAGTGCTAGACCCCCTCCTCAGGGACTAGCGACCATCAAAGCCTACGAGCAGTACTTC
CDR3 protein: CSARPPPQGLATIKAYEQYF
V gene: TRBV20-1
CDR3 length: 20
clone size: -
J gene: TRBJ2-7
D gene: TRBD2

CDR3 DNA: TGTGCCAGCTCACCACCGGCCACAGATACGCAGTATTTT
CDR3 protein: CASSPPATDTQYF
V gene: TRBV18
CDR3 length: 13
clone size: -
J gene: TRBJ2-3
D gene: -

CDR3 DNA: TGTGCCAGCAGTGAAGCCGGGTACTGGAAGTTCTTC
CDR3 protein: CASSEAGYWKFF
V gene: TRBV6-1
CDR3 length: 12
clone size: -
J gene: TRBJ2-1
D gene: -

CDR3 DNA: TGTGCCAGCAGACCCAGGGGGCGCGGCTACGAGCAGTACTTC
CDR3 protein: CASRPRGRGYEQYF
V gene: TRBV6-2/TRBV6-3
CDR3 length: 14
clone size: -
J gene: TRBJ2-7
D gene: TRBD1

CDR3 DNA: TGTGCCACCAGCCCTGACAGGACCTCGAACACTGAAGCTTTCTTT
CDR3 protein: CATSPDRTSNTEAFF
V gene: TRBV15
CDR3 length: 15
clone size: few
J gene: TRBJ1-1
D gene: -

CDR3 DNA: TGTGCCAGTAGTAAGCCCGGCGGCGGTCTCTATGGCTACACCTTC
CDR3 protein: CASSKPGGGLYGYTF
V gene: TRBV19
CDR3 length: 15
clone size: few
J gene: TRBJ1-2
D gene: -

CDR3 DNA: TGTGCCTGGAGTAGGGAGAACACTGAAGCTTTCTTT
CDR3 protein: CAWSRENTEAFF
V gene: TRBV30
CDR3 length: 12
clone size: -
J gene: TRBJ1-1
D gene: -

CDR3 DNA: TGTGCCAGCCTCCCGCAGGGAGGACAAGAGACCCAGTACTTC
CDR3 protein: CASLPQGGQETQYF
V gene: TRBV7-2
CDR3 length: 14
clone size: -
J gene: TRBJ2-5
D gene: -

CDR3 DNA: TGTGCCAGCAGTTACGCCGGACTAGCGGGATATAATGAGCAGTTCTTC
CDR3 protein: CASSYAGLAGYNEQFF
V gene: TRBV6-5
CDR3 length: 16
clone size: -
J gene: TRBJ2-1
D gene: TRBD2

CDR3 DNA: TGTGCCAGCAGCCAAATTGTGGGACAGGGGTACGAGCAGTACTTC
CDR3 protein: CASSQIVGQGYEQYF
V gene: TRBV11-2
CDR3 length: 15
clone size: -
J gene: TRBJ2-7
D gene: TRBD1

CDR3 DNA: TGTGCCAGCAGTTACGAAGGACGGGGCGGCGCTTTCTTT
CDR3 protein: CASSYEGRGGAFF
V gene: TRBV6-2/TRBV6-3
CDR3 length: 13
clone size: -
J gene: TRBJ1-1
D gene: -

CDR3 DNA: TGCAGCGTGGTTGAGGTCGGGGAGCTGTTTTTT
CDR3 protein: CSVVEVGELFF
V gene: TRBV29-1
CDR3 length: 11
clone size: -
J gene: TRBJ2-2
D gene: -

CDR3 DNA: TGTGCCAGCAGCTCGCCGGGACTAGGGGGCGGCGGGTCCTACAATGAGCAGTTCTTC
CDR3 protein: CASSSPGLGGGGSYNEQFF
V gene: TRBV7-6
CDR3 length: 19
clone size: -
J gene: TRBJ2-1
D gene: -

CDR3 DNA: TGTGCCATAGCGGGGACGACTAGCACAGATACGCAGTATTTT
CDR3 protein: CAIAGTTSTDTQYF
V gene: TRBV10-3
CDR3 length: 14
clone size: -
J gene: TRBJ2-3
D gene: TRBD2

CDR3 DNA: TGTGCCAGTAGATCCCGGGCCCACAATGAGCAGTTCTTC
CDR3 protein: CASRSRAHNEQFF
V gene: TRBV19
CDR3 length: 13
clone size: -
J gene: TRBJ2-1
D gene: -

CDR3 DNA: TGTGCCAGCAGCTTGGACAGGGGGCACGGCTACACCTTC
CDR3 protein: CASSLDRGHGYTF
V gene: TRBV7-2
CDR3 length: 13
clone size: -
J gene: TRBJ1-2
D gene: TRBD1

CDR3 DNA: TGCAGCGCCCGAGGGACCCACGGGCCCTTGAACACTGAAGCTTTCTTT
CDR3 protein: CSARGTHGPLNTEAFF
V gene: TRBV29-1
CDR3 length: 16
clone size: -
J gene: TRBJ1-1
D gene: -

CDR3 DNA: TGCGCCAGCAGCCAAGACCACAGGGAACGGGAGACCCAGTACTTC
CDR3 protein: CASSQDHRERETQYF
V gene: TRBV4-1
CDR3 length: 15
clone size: -
J gene: TRBJ2-5
D gene: -

CDR3 DNA: TGTGCCAGCACCGAGGTCCTAGCGGGAGCAGATACGCAGTATTTT
CDR3 protein: CASTEVLAGADTQYF
V gene: TRBV2
CDR3 length: 15
clone size: many
J gene: TRBJ2-3
D gene: TRBD2

CDR3 DNA: TGTGCCAGCAGCGCAACCGGGGGTCTGTATAGCAATCAGCCCCAGCATTTT
CDR3 protein: CASSATGGLYSNQPQHF
V gene: TRBV3-1
CDR3 length: 17
clone size: few
J gene: TRBJ1-5
D gene: -

CDR3 DNA: TGTGCCAGCAGTGGACGGCGGGGGGCGCTCCCTGAAGCTTTCTTT
CDR3 protein: CASSGRRGALPEAFF
V gene: TRBV2
CDR3 length: 15
clone size: -
J gene: TRBJ1-1
D gene: -

CDR3 DNA: TGTGCCAGCAGGGCGGGAGGTCAGCCCCAGCATTTT
CDR3 protein: CASRAGGQPQHF
V gene: TRBV2
CDR3 length: 12
clone size: few
J gene: TRBJ1-5
D gene: -

CDR3 DNA: TGCAGTGCTAGAGATCGGACTCGACAACTAGCCAAAAACATTCAGTACTTC
CDR3 protein: CSARDRTRQLAKNIQYF
V gene: TRBV20-1
CDR3 length: 17
clone size: few
J gene: TRBJ2-4
D gene: -

CDR3 DNA: TGTGCCAGTAGGGGTAGGGAAGAGACCCAGTACTTC
CDR3 protein: CASRGREETQYF
V gene: TRBV19
CDR3 length: 12
clone size: -
J gene: TRBJ2-5
D gene: -

CDR3 DNA: TGTGCCAGCAGCCAAGAGGGCCTAACAGGACCCAATCAGCCCCAGCATTTT
CDR3 protein: CASSQEGLTGPNQPQHF
V gene: TRBV4-2
CDR3 length: 17
clone size: -
J gene: TRBJ1-5
D gene: -

CDR3 DNA: TGTGCCAGCAGCCAAGTGTGGGGTCCTAGGTCCTACGAGCAGTACTTC
CDR3 protein: CASSQVWGPRSYEQYF
V gene: TRBV14
CDR3 length: 16
clone size: -
J gene: TRBJ2-7
D gene: -

CDR3 DNA: TGTGCCAGCAGTTACGGGATTAGCGGGAGTGAGACCCAGTACTTC
CDR3 protein: CASSYGISGSETQYF
V gene: TRBV6-5
CDR3 length: 15
clone size: -
J gene: TRBJ2-5
D gene: TRBD2

CDR3 DNA: TGTGCCAGCAGTTGGTCCCTCGGCTCTGGAAACACCATATATTTT
CDR3 protein: CASSWSLGSGNTIYF
V gene: TRBV6-6
CDR3 length: 15
clone size: -
J gene: TRBJ1-3
D gene: -

CDR3 DNA: TGTGCCAGCAGTTTAGCGTTGAGCGTTACGCAGTATTTT
CDR3 protein: CASSLALSVTQYF
V gene: TRBV12-3/TRBV12-4
CDR3 length: 13
clone size: few
J gene: TRBJ2-3
D gene: -

CDR3 DNA: TGTGCCAGCAGCTTTATTGAGACCCAGTACTTC
CDR3 protein: CASSFIETQYF
V gene: TRBV7-9
CDR3 length: 11
clone size: -
J gene: TRBJ2-5
D gene: -

CDR3 DNA: TGTGCCAGCAGCTTAGGGGGCCTGACAGTCGGAGCCAAAAACATTCAGTACTTC
CDR3 protein: CASSLGGLTVGAKNIQYF
V gene: TRBV7-9
CDR3 length: 18
clone size: few
J gene: TRBJ2-4
D gene: -

CDR3 DNA: TGTGCCAGCAGAGCGGAGAGCTCCTACGAGCAGTACTTC
CDR3 protein: CASRAESSYEQYF
V gene: TRBV28
CDR3 length: 13
clone size: few
J gene: TRBJ2-7
D gene: -

CDR3 DNA: TGTGCCAGCAGCTTAACAGGGATGAACACTGAAGCTTTCTTT
CDR3 protein: CASSLTGMNTEAFF
V gene: TRBV7-3
CDR3 length: 14
clone size: -
J gene: TRBJ1-1
D gene: -

CDR3 DNA: TGCGCCAGCAGACTAGCGGGAGGAGTCACCGGGGAGCTGTTTTTT
CDR3 protein: CASRLAGGVTGELFF
V gene: TRBV5-1
CDR3 length: 15
clone size: -
J gene: TRBJ2-2
D gene: TRBD2

CDR3 DNA: TGTGCCAGCAGTTACTCGACGCAGGGGACCTACGAGCAGTACTTC
CDR3 protein: CASSYSTQGTYEQYF
V gene: TRBV6-5
CDR3 length: 15
clone size: -
J gene: TRBJ2-7
D gene: -

CDR3 DNA: TGCGCCAGCTCGAAAATACTAGCGGGAGCGACGGAGACCCAGTACTTC
CDR3 protein: CASSKILAGATETQYF
V gene: TRBV4-1
CDR3 length: 16
clone size: -
J gene: TRBJ2-5
D gene: TRBD2

CDR3 DNA: TGTGCCAGCAGCTGGGACAGCAACACTGAAGCTTTCTTT
CDR3 protein: CASSWDSNTEAFF
V gene: TRBV14
CDR3 length: 13
clone size: -
J gene: TRBJ1-1
D gene: TRBD1